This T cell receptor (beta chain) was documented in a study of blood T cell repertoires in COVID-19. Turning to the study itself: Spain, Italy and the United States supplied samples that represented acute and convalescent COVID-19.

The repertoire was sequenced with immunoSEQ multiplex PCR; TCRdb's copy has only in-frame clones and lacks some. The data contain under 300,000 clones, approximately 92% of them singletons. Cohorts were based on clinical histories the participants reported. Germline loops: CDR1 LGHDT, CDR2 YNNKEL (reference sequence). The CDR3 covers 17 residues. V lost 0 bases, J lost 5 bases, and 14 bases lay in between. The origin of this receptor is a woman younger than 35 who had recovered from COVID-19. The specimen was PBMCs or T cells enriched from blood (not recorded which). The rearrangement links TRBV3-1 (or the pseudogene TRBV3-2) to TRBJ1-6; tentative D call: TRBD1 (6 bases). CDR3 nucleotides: TGTGCCAGCAGCCAAGACGGGGGGCGCGGGCATAATTCACCCCTCCACTTT. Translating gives CASSQDGGRGHNSPLHF.